What follows describes a single T cell receptor (beta chain). The antigen remains unidentified. These data come from a study of T-cell reconstitution after alpha-beta-depleted transplantation in children. Study observations and caveats: T-cell numbers and diversity one year post-transplant derived largely from freshly generated T cells. As was reported, about two months after transplant, alpha-beta T cells came from several hundred expanded graft clones.

Preparing the TCRbeta library involved the use of unique molecular identifiers. TCRdb reanalysed the PCR reads using MiXCR and keeps one entry per CDR3 protein. The sample has fewer than 750,000 distinct CDR3 sequences, about 21% seen once. Trimming took 0 bases from V and 5 from J, leaving 5 bases between them. The CDR3 runs to 13 residues. The V gene's germline CDR1 is LGHNT and CDR2 FRNRAP. The TCR comes from a boy under two years old who had a stem cell transplant for acute myeloid leukemia, so the T cells may come from the graft donor. The material sequenced was PBMCs, mostly from graft donor cells, taken 360 days after TCRalphabeta/CD19-depleted stem cell transplant. The J gene is TRBJ2-1, the V gene TRBV12-5; D is unclear. The CDR3 nucleotides read TGTGCTAGTGGTTTGGTAGATCACAATGAGCAGTTCTTC. It yields the protein CASGLVDHNEQFF.